These 4 T cell receptor beta chains originate from one sample sequenced in a study of blood T cell repertoires in COVID-19. Assay used: immunoSEQ multiplex PCR; TCRdb lists only in-frame clones, some missing. Of about 350,000 clones listed, roughly nine tenths are singletons. Material: peripheral blood. These receptors came from a woman aged 55-70 years with COVID-19, enrolled during active disease.

J is TRBJ1-4 and V is TRBV6-4; 7 bases are shared with TRBD1. CDR1 is MRHNA, CDR2 SNTAGT, per germline. The CDR3 has 17 amino acids. The trim removed 2 bases at V and 3 bases at J, leaving 9 bases unmatched. CDR3 in amino acids: CASSDPKYGQANEKLFF. In DNA form, the CDR3 reads TGTGCCAGCAGTGACCCCAAATACGGACAGGCTAATGAAAAACTGTTTTTT.

The table lists this clone with a count of one. This same CDR3 is encoded by further DNA sequences in the sample. The chain links TRBV27 to TRBJ1-2; D is possibly TRBD1 (5 bases). V lost 2 bases, J lost 4 bases, and 5 bases lay in between. CDR1 and CDR2 (germline): MNHEY, SMNVEV (reference sequence). This CDR3 has 12 amino acids. The CDR3 loop reads CASSLQGYGYTF. The CDR3 DNA reads as TGTGCCAGCAGTTTACAGGGCTATGGCTACACCTTC.

The V and J genes are TRBV12-3 or TRBV12-4 and TRBJ1-1, with 9 bases fitting TRBD1. The junction had 7 bases not matched to a gene; V was cut back by 6 bases and J by 14 bases. The CDR3 totals 11 residues. CDR3 DNA sequence: TGTGCCAGCAGCAAAGGACAGGGGATCTTCTTT. It codes for CASSKGQGIFF.

The chain combines TRBV2 with TRBJ1-4; D might be TRBD1 (6 bases). With 9 bases removed from V and 2 bases from J, the gap between germline ends came to 13 bases. Germline-derived CDR1 and CDR2 are SNHLY and FYNNEI. This CDR3 spans 14 amino acids. This CDR3 is CASQPGQTNEKLFF. The CDR3, as DNA: TGTGCCAGTCAACCCGGACAGACTAATGAAAAACTGTTTTTT.